These 10 T cell receptor beta chains originate from one sample sequenced in a study of CXCR3-negative and CXCR3-positive naive CD8 T cells. The study made its TRB cDNA libraries by 5' RACE, adding UMI labels. TCRdb reanalyzed the 5' RACE reads and collapses them to one entry per CDR3 protein, without DNA. There are around 81,000 distinct CDR3 sequences in the sample, with 1.5% to 2% held by the top ten. Sequenced material: naive CXCR3- CD8+ T cells from blood. Regarding subset: CD45RO-CCR7+CD27+CD95- naive CD8+ T cells lacking CXCR3 (TNR3-). Receptors were obtained from a human donor in good health. Some clones in this sample may be carry-over from other donors' samples.

J is TRBJ2-7 and V is TRBV3-1; TCRdb's assignment of TRBD1 cannot be checked, as there is no DNA. Germline CDR1 LGHDT, CDR2 YNNKEL (reference sequence). The CDR3 contains 14 residues. CDR3 amino acids: CASSPGAGAYEQYF.

This rearrangement joins TRBV9 to TRBJ1-1; TCRdb picks TRBD1, but there is no DNA to check that call. The germline gives CDR1 SGDLS, CDR2 YYNGEE. The CDR3 spans 15 residues. This chain's CDR3 is CASSPPGQRLGRAFF.

The rearrangement joins TRBV12-3 or TRBV12-4 to TRBJ2-3; the D call from TCRdb, TRBD2, cannot be confirmed without DNA. The CDR3 consists of 14 residues. CDR3 sequence: CASRRAGVTDTQYF.

The chain recombines TRBV6-2 or TRBV6-3 with TRBJ2-1. CDR1 and CDR2 (germline): MNHEY, SVGEGT. The CDR3 has 14 amino acids. This CDR3 reads CASIKGPSYNEQFF.

The chain has TRBV2 and TRBJ2-7; as DNA is missing, the TRBD1 call by TCRdb cannot be tested. This CDR3 region has 12 residues. Germline V gene data show CDR1 as SNHLY and CDR2 as FYNNEI. The chain's CDR3 is CASSGDTYEQYF.

The V call is TRBV14, the J call TRBJ2-7; TCRdb gives TRBD2 as the D gene, but with no DNA this cannot be confirmed. This CDR3 has 14 residues. CDR1 is SGHDN, CDR2 FVKESK, per germline. The CDR3 loop reads CASSQALWDDEQYF. The full variable domain, rest sourced from reference TRBV14 and TRBJ2-7, is EAGVTQFPSHSVIEKGQTVTLRCDPISGHDNLYWYRRVMGKEIKFLLHFVKESKQDESGMPNNRFLAERTGGTYSTLKVQPAELEDSGVYFCASSQALWDDEQYFGPGTRLTVT.

The V call is TRBV25-1, the J call TRBJ1-5. CDR3 size: 13 residues. The germline V gene encodes CDR1 MGHDK and CDR2 SYGVNS. The CDR3 region is CASSESGDQPQHF.

The chain combines TRBV9 with TRBJ2-7; TCRdb reports TRBD2, a call that lacks DNA to check it against. Germline CDR1 is SGDLS and CDR2 is YYNGEE. The CDR3 sequence is 15 residues long. The CDR3 loop reads CASSVLGTEGHEQYF.

The chain has TRBV7-2 and TRBJ1-2. The CDR3 loop spans 15 amino acids. Germline V lookup: CDR1 SGHTA, CDR2 FQGNSA. The CDR3: CASKGMRGANYGYTF.

The chain recombines TRBV7-6 with TRBJ1-2; TCRdb reports TRBD1, a call that lacks DNA to check it against. This CDR3 spans 16 amino acids. Per germline, CDR1 SGHVS and CDR2 FNYEAQ. CDR3: CASSPEARGLNYGYTF.